The TCR beta chain under discussion was sequenced for a study of blood T cell repertoires in COVID-19. About the research overall: From the United States, Italy and Spain came samples of acute and convalescent COVID-19.

Trimming removed 0 bases from V and 3 bases from J, with 11 bases in between. CDR1 is LGHDT, CDR2 YNNKEL, per germline (reference sequence). The CDR3 runs 16 residues. Authors' data handling: Counts of nucleated cells, estimated from reference gene primer amplification, were obtained. The repertoire was sequenced with immunoSEQ multiplex PCR; TCRdb's copy has only in-frame clones and lacks some. That table furnishes V, J and clone size, whereas the DNA furnished D and trimming. The table lists more than 200,000 clones, 84% of them singletons. Specimen: peripheral blood. The source of this sequence is an elderly woman with COVID-19, enrolled during active disease. The gene calls are TRBV3-1 (or the pseudogene TRBV3-2) and TRBJ2-2; perhaps TRBD1 as D (5 bases). DNA for the CDR3: TGTGCCAGCAGCCAAGATTTCAGGGCGGACACCGGGGAGCTGTTTTTT. It is translated as CASSQDFRADTGELFF.